This T cell receptor (beta chain) came from a study of identical twins. Germline lookup yields CDR1 MGHDK and CDR2 SYGVNS. The CDR3 is 16 residues long. V was cut by 8 bases and J by 6 bases, with 23 bases left in between. A universal primer site was added by template switching, and unique molecular identifiers were carried by the cDNA. TCRdb processed the 5' RACE reads anew with MiXCR; each CDR3 protein has one entry. This table holds over 550,000 distinct CDR3 sequences, around 7.5% found once. The same sample was also studied in work on yellow fever vaccine responses in identical twins.

Material for sequencing was PBMCs. This rearrangement joins TRBV25-1 to TRBJ2-1; D gene uncertain. The origin of this receptor is a woman aged 18-35 years in good health. CDR3: CASQQRALPFGNEQFF. The DNA for the CDR3 is TGTGCCAGCCAACAAAGGGCTTTACCTTTCGGCAATGAGCAGTTCTTC.